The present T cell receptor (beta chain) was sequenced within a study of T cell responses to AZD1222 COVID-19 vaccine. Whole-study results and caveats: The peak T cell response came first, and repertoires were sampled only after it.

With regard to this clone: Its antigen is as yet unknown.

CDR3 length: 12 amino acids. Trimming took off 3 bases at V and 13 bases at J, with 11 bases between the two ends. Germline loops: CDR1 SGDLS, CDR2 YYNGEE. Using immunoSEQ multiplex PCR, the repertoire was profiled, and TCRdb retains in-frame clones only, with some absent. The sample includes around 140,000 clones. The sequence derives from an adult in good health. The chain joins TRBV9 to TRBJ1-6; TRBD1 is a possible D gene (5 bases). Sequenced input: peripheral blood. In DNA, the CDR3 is TGTGCCAGCAGCGCCAGTTGGGGGCCCCTCCACTTT. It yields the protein CASSASWGPLHF.